Listed below are T cell receptor beta chains from one sample, sequenced in a study of blood T cell repertoires in COVID-19. Assay: immunoSEQ multiplex PCR; the TCRdb copy retains only in-frame clones and omits some. The repertoire holds roughly 160,000 clones, with about 80% as singletons. Sequencing was performed on PBMCs or T cells enriched from blood (not recorded which). The receptors derive from a woman between 55 and 75 years old who had recovered from COVID-19. CDR3s include the opening cysteine and the closing phenylalanine or tryptophan. A D gene is named only where the DNA matches it firmly. Expanded clones get a size class; other rows say once, few or many, or leave the size out.

TRBV24-1	TRBJ2-5	TRBD1	NA	TGTGCCACCAGCGATACAGGGGTTCAGTACTTC	CATSDTGVQYF
TRBV19	TRBJ1-1	NA	NA	TGTGCCAGTAGTCCCGCCGGGGGAGGGGAAGCTTTCTTT	CASSPAGGGEAFF
TRBV27	TRBJ2-2	TRBD2	NA	TGTGCCAGCGGCGAAGTCAGCGGGGGGGCCGGGGAGCTGTTTTTT	CASGEVSGGAGELFF
TRBV9	TRBJ2-7	NA	NA	TGTGCCAGCAGCGTAGGAGGGCGCTACGAGCAGTACTTC	CASSVGGRYEQYF
TRBV4-2	TRBJ1-5	NA	NA	TGTGCCAGCAGCCAAGTTTCTTCCAATCAGCCCCAGCATTTT	CASSQVSSNQPQHF
TRBV18	TRBJ2-7	NA	NA	TGTGCCAGCTCACCAATTAGATCCTTTTCCTACGAGCAGTACTTC	CASSPIRSFSYEQYF
TRBV19	TRBJ2-3	TRBD2	NA	TGTGCCAGTAGTATGGGCTCACGGGGGGGAACAGATACGCAGTATTTT	CASSMGSRGGTDTQYF
TRBV5-1	TRBJ2-5	NA	once	TGCGCCAGCAGGAAGGACAGAATTCCCCTCCAAGAGACCCAGTACTTC	CASRKDRIPLQETQYF
TRBV6-5	TRBJ2-6	TRBD1	NA	TGTGCCAGCAGCCCCACAGGGGCTGGGGCCAACGTCCTGACTTTC	CASSPTGAGANVLTF
TRBV7-9	TRBJ1-2	TRBD1	once	TGTGCCAGCAGCAGAGACAGGGGGCAAGGTGGCTACACCTTC	CASSRDRGQGGYTF
TRBV5-1	TRBJ1-6	TRBD1	NA	TGCGCCAGCAGCTTGATAACTCCGGGACAGGTGGCGAATTCACCCCTCCACTTT	CASSLITPGQVANSPLHF
TRBV19	TRBJ2-3	TRBD2	NA	TGTGCCAGTAGCCCGCCGGGGACTAGCGGGGCCCCGGGAGATACGCAGTATTTT	CASSPPGTSGAPGDTQYF
TRBV4-2	TRBJ2-3	TRBD2	NA	TGTGCCAGCAGCCCGACTAGCGGGGAGTCGACAGATACGCAGTATTTT	CASSPTSGESTDTQYF
TRBV20-1	TRBJ1-2	TRBD1	NA	TGCAGTGCTAGTCCCAACGAGGGGGCTTATGGCTACACCTTC	CSASPNEGAYGYTF
TRBV7-2	TRBJ2-4	TRBD2	NA	TGTGCCAGCAGGGAGCGGGGGGGCCGATCCAAAAACATTCAGTACTTC	CASRERGGRSKNIQYF
TRBV5-1	TRBJ1-1	TRBD1	NA	TGCGCCAGCAGCTTGAGGGACAGGGGGTCGACTGAAGCTTTCTTT	CASSLRDRGSTEAFF
TRBV12-3/TRBV12-4	TRBJ1-1	NA	NA	TGTGCCAGCAGTTTACGTGGGCCCACTGAAGCTTTCTTT	CASSLRGPTEAFF